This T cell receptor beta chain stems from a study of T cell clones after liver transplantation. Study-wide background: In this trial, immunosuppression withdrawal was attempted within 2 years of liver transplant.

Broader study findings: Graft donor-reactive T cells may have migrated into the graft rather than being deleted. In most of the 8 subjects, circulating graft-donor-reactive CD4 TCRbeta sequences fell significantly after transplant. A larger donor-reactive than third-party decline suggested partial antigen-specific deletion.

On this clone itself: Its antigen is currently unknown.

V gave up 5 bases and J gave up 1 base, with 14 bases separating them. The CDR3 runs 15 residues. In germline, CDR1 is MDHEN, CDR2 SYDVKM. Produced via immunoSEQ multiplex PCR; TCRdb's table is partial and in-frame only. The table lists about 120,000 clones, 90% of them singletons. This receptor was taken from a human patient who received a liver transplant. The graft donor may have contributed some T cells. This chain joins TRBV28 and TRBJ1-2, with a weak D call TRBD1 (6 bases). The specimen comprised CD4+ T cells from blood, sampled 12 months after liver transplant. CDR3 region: CASSPAPDSNYGYTF. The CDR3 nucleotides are TGTGCCAGCAGTCCCGCCCCGGACAGTAACTATGGCTACACCTTC.